Described below is a single T cell receptor beta chain sequence and its context. The antigen is undetermined. This record comes from a study of CD8+CD57+ T cells in acquired aplastic anemia. Across the study: Healthy donors averaged around 10 million reads for CD4+ cells.

Findings and limits, study-wide: Overlap between patients and controls comprised some 31 CD8+ CDR3 sequences.

The template used for profiling TCR beta VDJ and CDR3 was genomic DNA. TCRdb reanalysed the reads using MiXCR and keeps one entry per CDR3 protein. Among some 47,000 distinct CDR3 sequences listed, about 73% were seen once. The clonotype originates from a human donor in good health, serving as a control. The sample consisted of sorted CD4+, CD8+, or CD8+CD57+ T cells (not recorded which) from PBMCs.

The CDR3 sequence is CASSFAGGTEAFF. CDR3 coding DNA: TGTGCCAGCAGCTTCGCCGGCGGGACGGAAGCTTTCTTT. This chain joins TRBV13 and TRBJ1-1; D is possibly TRBD1 (5 bases). Germline V gives CDR1 PRHDT, CDR2 FYEKMQ (reference sequence). V was shortened by 3 bases and J by 8 bases, with 13 bases between the two germline ends. The CDR3 consists of 13 residues.